This entry features one T cell receptor (beta chain) sequence. Its target is not known. The CDR3 length is 17 residues. J lost 3 bases, V lost 1 base, and 11 bases had no gene match. The germline V gene has CDR1 MGHRA and CDR2 YSYEKL. Unique molecular identifiers were incorporated when the TCRbeta library was constructed. TCRdb analysed the PCR reads with MiXCR anew, one entry per CDR3 protein. This table has 300,000 to 400,000 distinct CDR3 sequences, around 20% appearing once. This record belongs to a study of T-cell reconstitution after alpha-beta-depleted transplantation in children. Points from the study as a whole: High day-60 TCRbeta diversity in some patients came from surviving recipient T cells and thymic progenitors.

The chain has TRBV4-1 and TRBJ2-5; TRBD2 matches 7 bases. Sequenced here: PBMCs, mostly from graft donor cells, sampled 180 days after TCRalphabeta/CD19-depleted stem cell transplant. The source is a male patient aged 10 to 17 who had a stem cell transplant for acute lymphoblastic leukemia, so the T cells may come from the graft donor. CDR3 residues: CASSQGREGGREETQYF. In DNA, the CDR3 is TGCGCCAGCAGCCAAGGCCGTGAGGGAGGGAGAGAAGAGACCCAGTACTTC.